One sample yielded the 28 T cell receptor beta chains listed below, sequenced in a study of post-analysis software for immune sequencing data. Notes on the study in general: Five TRBV segments were significantly more frequent in patients than in controls. TRBV5-6, TRBV5-1 and TRBV20-1 were among these segments.

These receptors are not linked to any known antigen. Incorporated into the TCR beta cDNA libraries were unique molecular identifiers, which served to reduce PCR and sequencing biases. A single record per CDR3 protein comes from TCRdb applying MiXCR to the PCR reads. The repertoire holds hundreds of thousands of distinct CDR3 sequences, with approximately 53% as singletons. Sequencing was done on a sample of blood. The receptors derive from a girl aged 10 to 17 with multiple sclerosis.

This clonotype was counted between two and nine times. The rearrangement links TRBV7-3 to TRBJ2-3; weak D call: TRBD1 (6 bases). The CDR3 is 13 amino acids. Germline V gives CDR1 SGHTA, CDR2 FQGTGA. V lost 5 bases to trimming and J lost 5 bases, with 11 bases between them. The CDR3 nucleotides are TGTGCCAGCAGCAGAAGGGGGAAAGATACGCAGTATTTT. Encoded protein: CASSRRGKDTQYF.

This clonotype was seen a few times. The CDR3 region has the DNA TGTGCCAGCTCAAAGCTAGCGGGTATTAGAGATACGCAGTATTTT. It translates to CASSKLAGIRDTQYF. This chain uses TRBV12-3 or TRBV12-4 with TRBJ2-3; 8 nucleotides agree with TRBD2. This CDR3 has 15 amino acids. Losses at the gene ends were 8 bases for V and 5 bases for J; bases not matched to a gene: 12.

In its sample, this clonotype was seen a few times. The gene calls are TRBV20-1 and TRBJ2-1; the match to TRBD2 covers 14 bases. TRBJ2-7 explains the end of the DNA better; the J call may be wrong. The CDR3 is 14 amino acids. Germline-derived CDR1 and CDR2 are DFQATT and SNEGSKA (reference sequence). CDR3 DNA sequence: TGCAGTGCTCAACCCGGACTAGCGGGAGGAGAGCAGTACTTC. Translated: CSAQPGLAGGEQYF.

The chain combines TRBV5-1 with TRBJ1-2, with TRBD1 identical over 9 bases. V dropped 2 bases and J dropped 4; count of bases not matched to a gene: 6. The CDR3 is 15 residues long. Germline-derived CDR1 and CDR2 are SGHRS and YFSETQ. The CDR3 coding sequence is TGCGCCAGCAGCTTTGAGGGACAGGGACCCTATGGCTACACCTTC. Translated: CASSFEGQGPYGYTF. Using reference TRBV5-1 and TRBJ1-2 for the parts outside the CDR3, the full variable domain is KAGVTQTPRYLIKTRGQQVTLSCSPISGHRSVSWYQQTPGQGLQFLFEYFSETQRNKGNFPGRFSGRQFSNSRSEMNVSTLELGDSALYLCASSFEGQGPYGYTFGSGTRLTVV.

V usage is TRBV20-1 and J usage is TRBJ1-1, with D hard to call. The CDR3 is 10 amino acids. Trimming left V 4 bases short and J 7 bases short, with 7 bases between. CDR1 is DFQATT and CDR2 is SNEGSKA in the germline V gene (reference sequence). CDR3: CSAKAGEAFF. The CDR3 bases are TGCAGTGCTAAGGCAGGTGAAGCTTTCTTT.

The J gene is TRBJ2-7, the V gene TRBV20-1, with D hard to call. V shed 7 bases and J shed 1 base, with 20 bases lying between them. This CDR3 is 15 amino acids long. Germline V gene lookup returns CDR1 DFQATT and CDR2 SNEGSKA (reference sequence). The CDR3 DNA follows: TGCAGTGTTTTGGACCCCGCGGTCGGGTCCTACGAGCAGTACTTC. Residues: CSVLDPAVGSYEQYF.

The J gene is TRBJ1-1, the V gene TRBV7-3, with D tentatively TRBD1 (5 bases). Germline V gene lookup returns CDR1 SGHTA and CDR2 FQGTGA. V was clipped by 8 bases and J by 1 base, with 8 bases between them. The CDR3 has 12 residues. CDR3 sequence: CASGTGNTEAFF. CDR3 nucleotide sequence: TGTGCCAGCGGCACAGGGAACACTGAAGCTTTCTTT. Full variable domain (rest looked up from reference TRBV7-3 and TRBJ1-1): GAGVSQTPSNKVTEKGKYVELRCDPISGHTALYWYRQSLGQGPEFLIYFQGTGAADDSGLPNDRFFAVRPEGSVSTLKIQRTERGDSAVYLCASGTGNTEAFFGQGTRLTVV.

The rearrangement uses TRBV6-5 and TRBJ1-2, with TRBD1 matching 7 bases. J lost 5 bases, V lost 2 bases, and 5 bases had no gene match. This CDR3 is 14 amino acids long. Germline loops: CDR1 MNHEY, CDR2 SVGAGI. The CDR3 DNA reads as TGTGCCAGCAGTTACCGGGACAGTGGGTATGGCTACACCTTC. This translates into CASSYRDSGYGYTF.

This clonotype was found a few times. The chain joins TRBV29-1 to TRBJ1-2, with 9 nucleotides matching TRBD1. V dropped 4 bases and J dropped 0; count of bases not matched to a gene: 12. The CDR3 length is 17 residues. Germline lookup yields CDR1 SQVTM and CDR2 ANQGSEA. The CDR3 loop is CSVGATGGRFPNYGYTF. In DNA form, the CDR3 reads TGCAGCGTTGGCGCGACAGGGGGTCGGTTCCCTAACTATGGCTACACCTTC.

The chain links TRBV5-1 to TRBJ2-5, with D perhaps TRBD2 (5 bases). The assigned J gene may be wrong: the sequence end matches TRBJ2-7 better. CDR1 and CDR2 (germline): SGHRS, YFSETQ. The CDR3 spans 14 residues. CDR3 loop: CASSPQLGPGEQYF. In DNA, the CDR3 is TGCGCCAGCAGCCCACAACTAGGTCCCGGCGAGCAGTACTTC.

This rearrangement joins TRBV6-5 to TRBJ1-5; D may be TRBD1 (5 bases). Looked up from germline, CDR1 is MNHEY and CDR2 is SVGAGI. V was pared by 1 base and J by 2 bases, with 12 bases between. There are 16 residues in the CDR3. CDR3 protein: CASSYYRTTGNQPQHF. The DNA of the CDR3 is TGTGCCAGCAGTTACTACCGGACAACGGGCAATCAGCCCCAGCATTTT.

This clonotype was seen a few times. The chain employs TRBV20-1 and TRBJ2-5, with D maybe TRBD2 (5 bases). The CDR3 loop spans 14 amino acids. Germline V CDR1 and CDR2: DFQATT, SNEGSKA (reference sequence). The germline V and J ends were trimmed by 0 bases and 3 bases, with 11 bases remaining between them. Here the CDR3 DNA reads TGCAGTGCTAGAGATTCCATTAGCGAAGAGACCCAGTACTTC. Protein: CSARDSISEETQYF.

The rearrangement uses TRBV5-1 and TRBJ1-5; D is undetermined. V was shortened by 3 bases and J by 2 bases, with 12 bases between the two germline ends. Germline-derived CDR1 and CDR2 are SGHRS and YFSETQ. The CDR3 is made up of 15 amino acids. In nucleotides, the CDR3 is TGCGCCAGCAGCTCCGGGCCGTTTGGCAATCAGCCCCAGCATTTT. It is translated as CASSSGPFGNQPQHF. The whole variable domain, remainder taken from reference TRBV5-1 and TRBJ1-5, is KAGVTQTPRYLIKTRGQQVTLSCSPISGHRSVSWYQQTPGQGLQFLFEYFSETQRNKGNFPGRFSGRQFSNSRSEMNVSTLELGDSALYLCASSSGPFGNQPQHFGDGTRLSIL.

The chain is built from TRBV7-2 and TRBJ2-3; D is unresolved. CDR3 length: 13 residues. Germline loops: CDR1 SGHTA, CDR2 FQGNSA. Trimming shortened V by 1 base and J by 8 bases, and 10 bases separated the two germline ends. CDR3 nucleotides: TGTGCCAGCAGCTTAGACCCACCGGGTACGCAGTATTTT. Its translation: CASSLDPPGTQYF.

The V call is TRBV2, the J call TRBJ2-1; 13 bases agree with TRBD2. The CDR3 runs to 14 residues. Germline loops: CDR1 SNHLY, CDR2 FYNNEI. V lost 11 bases and J lost 9; bases outside the gene matches: 10. CDR3 sequence: CAGGLAGPAGEQFF. The DNA of the CDR3 is TGTGCCGGGGGACTAGCGGGGCCTGCTGGTGAGCAGTTCTTC. The entire variable domain, with the rest obtained from reference TRBV2 and TRBJ2-1, is as follows: EPEVTQTPSHQVTQMGQEVILRCVPISNHLYFYWYRQILGQKVEFLVSFYNNEISEKSEIFDDQFSVERPDGSNFTLKIRSTKLEDSAMYFCAGGLAGPAGEQFFGPGTRLTVL.

The chain employs TRBV29-1 and TRBJ2-1, with D tentatively TRBD1 (8 bases). Germline lookup yields CDR1 SQVTM and CDR2 ANQGSEA. There are 15 residues in the CDR3. The CDR3 DNA is TGCAGTATAACAGGGGGGGAGCTACCGTACAATGAGCAGTTCTTC. It encodes CSITGGELPYNEQFF.

This clonotype showed up just once. One junction end disagrees with the germline gene, perhaps due to a read error. This chain links TRBV11-2 with TRBJ1-4, with D possibly TRBD1 on 6 matching bases. This CDR3 region has 14 residues. Germline V gives CDR1 SGHAT, CDR2 FQNNGV. The CDR3 nucleotides read TGTGCCAGCAGCCCCAGGGGCTTAAATGAAAAACGGTTTTTT. Protein: CASSPRGLNEKRFF.

The chain carries TRBV7-9 and TRBJ1-2; weak D call: TRBD1 (5 bases). The CDR3 is made up of 15 amino acids. The V gene's germline CDR1 is SEHNR and CDR2 FQNEAQ (reference sequence). V dropped 0 bases and J dropped 3 bases, with 11 bases sitting between them. CDR3 region: CASSLARQGHYGYTF. The DNA of the CDR3 is TGTGCCAGCAGCTTAGCGCGCCAGGGCCACTATGGCTACACCTTC.

The genes are TRBV13 and TRBJ2-6; unclear D gene. The CDR3 has 15 amino acids. Germline lookup yields CDR1 PRHDT and CDR2 FYEKMQ (reference sequence). With 4 bases removed from V and 0 bases from J, the gap between germline ends came to 7 bases. The CDR3 here is CASSSWPSGANVLTF. For the CDR3, the DNA is TGTGCCAGCAGCTCCTGGCCCTCTGGGGCCAACGTCCTGACTTTC.

This chain links TRBV20-1 with TRBJ2-7, with 8 bases lining up with TRBD2. The CDR3 contains 16 residues. Germline V gene data show CDR1 as DFQATT and CDR2 as SNEGSKA (reference sequence). The V gene end was trimmed by 1 base and the J gene end by 4 bases; junction bases not matched to a gene: 12. The CDR3 here is CSARALKAGGFYEQYF. The CDR3 DNA sequence: TGCAGTGCTAGAGCCTTGAAGGCGGGAGGTTTTTACGAGCAGTACTTC.

The genes are TRBV7-2 and TRBJ1-5; D is unclear. Germline-derived CDR1 and CDR2 are SGHTA and FQGNSA. With 4 bases removed from V and 10 bases from J, the gap between germline ends came to 11 bases. This CDR3 comprises 12 residues. The CDR3 DNA reads as TGTGCCAGCAGCTCAAATATTGGACCCCAGCATTTT. Its translation is CASSSNIGPQHF.

Points on this clonotype: This sequence may be a read error, since a much larger clone differs from it by one base. The V call is TRBV29-1, the J call TRBJ2-1; 7 bases align to TRBD2. V was pared by 4 bases and J by 8 bases, with 17 bases of the junction left unmatched. Germline CDR1 reads SQVTM; CDR2 reads ANQGSEA. This CDR3 has 16 amino acids. The CDR3 nucleotides read TGCAGCGTTGGCCTGGGGCGAGCGGGAACCAGCGATGAGCAGTTCTTC. Translating it yields CSVGLGRAGTSDEQFF.

The V gene is TRBV29-1, the J gene TRBJ1-1, with D unresolved. The germline gives CDR1 SQVTM, CDR2 ANQGSEA. V shed 3 bases and J shed 4 bases, with 15 bases lying between them. This CDR3 is built from 14 residues. The CDR3 region is CSVELASAGTEAFF. The CDR3 DNA reads as TGCAGCGTTGAGCTCGCATCCGCGGGCACTGAAGCTTTCTTT.

This rearrangement joins TRBV7-9 to TRBJ2-5; 12 positions match TRBD2. CDR1 and CDR2 (germline): SEHNR, FQNEAQ (reference sequence). The ends lost 5 bases at V and 3 bases at J; junction bases unmatched: 7. This CDR3 has 16 residues. CDR3 amino acids: CASSLLRLAGEETQYF. The CDR3 DNA follows: TGTGCCAGCAGCCTGCTCCGACTAGCGGGGGAAGAGACCCAGTACTTC.

To note about this clonotype: One junction end does not reproduce the germline sequence, and a read error may be involved. Written as DNA, the CDR3 is TGTGCCAGCGGCCAAGGCAGAAGAAAAAACATTCAGTACTTC. As protein: CASGQGRRKNIQYF. The genes are TRBV3-1 and TRBJ2-4, with D unresolved. Looked up from germline, CDR1 is LGHDT and CDR2 is YNNKEL (reference sequence). This CDR3 spans 14 amino acids.

V is TRBV29-1 and J is TRBJ1-1, with D maybe TRBD1 (5 bases). This CDR3 contains 13 residues. V shed 4 bases and J shed 4 bases, with 13 bases lying between them. CDR1 is SQVTM, CDR2 ANQGSEA, per germline. This chain's CDR3 is CSVVYGGATEAFF. CDR3 nucleotides: TGCAGCGTTGTTTACGGCGGGGCCACTGAAGCTTTCTTT.

This clonotype has only a few counts. CDR3 coding DNA: TGTGCCAGCACCCTTGGGGGGGCGAGGTCACCCCTCCACTTT. The encoded protein is CASTLGGARSPLHF. This chain connects TRBV12-3 or TRBV12-4 to TRBJ1-6, with a tentative D call TRBD1 (6 bases). V gave up 7 bases and J gave up 10 bases, with 17 bases separating them. This CDR3 comprises 14 residues.

The chain links TRBV9 to TRBJ2-3, with D perhaps TRBD1 (5 bases). V gave up 0 bases and J gave up 2 bases, with 13 bases separating them. The CDR3 covers 16 residues. The germline V gene encodes CDR1 SGDLS and CDR2 YYNGEE. CDR3 region: CASSVAWGGTTDTQYF. The CDR3 DNA reads TGTGCCAGCAGCGTAGCTTGGGGCGGAACCACAGATACGCAGTATTTT.